This record looks at one TCR beta chain sequence and its context. The antigen is not known. The table came from immunoSEQ multiplex PCR; TCRdb's copy has only in-frame clones and leaves some out. The table lists 45,000 to 50,000 clones, about 90% of them singletons. Conventional CD4+ T cells were sorted from blood as CD25-low CD127-high cells. CDR1 is SGHVS, CDR2 FNYEAQ, per germline. Trimming left V 5 bases short and J 3 bases short, with 10 bases between. CDR3 length: 13 residues. This entry belongs to a study of regulatory and conventional T cells in RAG deficiency. Study results and caveats: In Omenn syndrome, Treg and Tconv repertoires overlapped >75%. RAG-deficient patients showed markedly lower Shannon entropy and higher Simpson indices than control T-cell subsets. Treg unique TCR beta sequences were approximately 95-fold fewer in Omenn syndrome and CID/AS patients than controls.

This sample was shared with a second study, whose subject was regulatory T cells. This second study notes: Primers: 52 TRBV forward and 13 TRBJ reverse. Skewed V and J usage and few unique V-J pairs marked patient repertoires, most in Tregs.

The chain has TRBV7-6 and TRBJ1-1; D is perhaps TRBD1 (5 bases). This TCR was sampled from a human donor in good health. Sample: CD4+ effector T cells sorted from blood. The CDR3 sequence: CASSADTYTEAFF. As DNA, the CDR3 is TGTGCCAGCAGCGCGGACACCTACACTGAAGCTTTCTTT.